Given below is one T cell receptor beta chain in context. This specimen belongs to a study of blood T cell repertoires in COVID-19. Across the whole study: PBMCs, B-cell-depleted T cells, or T cells provided the cDNA or gDNA that made up the material.

Produced via immunoSEQ multiplex PCR; TCRdb's table is partial and in-frame only. The sample comprises about 150,000 clones, roughly 87% of which are singletons, and around 5% rests with the top ten. The CDR3 loop spans 18 amino acids. Germline values: CDR1 SGHKS, CDR2 YYEKEE (reference sequence). V was cut by 0 bases and J by 0 bases, with 16 bases left in between. V and J are TRBV5-5 and TRBJ1-5; unclear D gene. The TCR was taken from a human donor in a cohort sampled during active COVID-19. Sequences were obtained from peripheral blood. The CDR3 DNA reads as TGTGCCAGCAGCTTGGGCCCTCCGGCAGGAGGTAGCAATCAGCCCCAGCATTTT. Encoded protein: CASSLGPPAGGSNQPQHF.